This T cell receptor beta chain appears in the sequencing data of a study of shared clonotypes between healthy human individuals. Per the authors' pipeline: As immunoSEQ supplied junction-only sequences (without quality scores), filtering differed. The data were produced by immunoSEQ multiplex PCR, yet TCRdb's version contains in-frame clones alone and is incomplete. Clone size and the V and J calls come from that table; the DNA yielded D and trimming. The top ten hold over 0.09% of the sample, which has more than 500,000 clones, roughly 95% seen once. Study-wide results and caveats: Non-shared clonotypes displayed generation probabilities falling below those of clonotypes present in all four donors.

Naive-designated CD8 cells lacked CD45RO, were positively enriched for CCR7, and omitted terminally differentiated effector memory CD45RA+ cells. J lost 1 base, V lost 3 bases, and 15 bases had no gene match. This CDR3 region has 18 residues. CDR1 and CDR2 (germline): MNHNS, SASEGT. Regarding this clone: What it recognizes is unknown.

Input material: naive CD8+ T cells sorted from blood. The chain couples TRBV6-1 to TRBJ2-7; TRBD2 matches at 7 bases. The TCR was taken from a woman aged 25 to 45 in good health. The CDR3 bases are TGTGCCAGCAGTGAGATTCCCTCCAAGCGGGGCAGATCCTACGAGCAGTACTTC. Its protein product is CASSEIPSKRGRSYEQYF.